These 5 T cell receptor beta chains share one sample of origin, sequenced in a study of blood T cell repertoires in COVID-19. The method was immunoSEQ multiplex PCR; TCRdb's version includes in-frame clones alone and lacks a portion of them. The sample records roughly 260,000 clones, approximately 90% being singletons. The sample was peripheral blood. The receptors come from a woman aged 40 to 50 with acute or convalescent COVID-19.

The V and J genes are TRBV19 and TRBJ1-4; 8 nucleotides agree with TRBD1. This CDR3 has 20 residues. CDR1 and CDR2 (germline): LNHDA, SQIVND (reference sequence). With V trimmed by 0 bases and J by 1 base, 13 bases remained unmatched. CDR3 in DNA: TGTGCCAGTAGTATAGACCCATCCGGGACAGGTTTATTAACTAATGAAAAACTGTTTTTT. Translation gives CASSIDPSGTGLLTNEKLFF. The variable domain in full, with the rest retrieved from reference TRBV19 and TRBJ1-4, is DGGITQSPKYLFRKEGQNVTLSCEQNLNHDAMYWYRQDPGQGLRLIYYSQIVNDFQKGDIAEGYSVSREKKESFPLTVTSAQKNPTAFYLCASSIDPSGTGLLTNEKLFFGSGTQLSVL.

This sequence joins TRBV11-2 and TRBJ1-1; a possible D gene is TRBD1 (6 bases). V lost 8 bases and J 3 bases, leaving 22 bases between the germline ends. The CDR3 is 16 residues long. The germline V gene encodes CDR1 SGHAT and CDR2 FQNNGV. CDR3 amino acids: CASCKGPRGGDTEAFF. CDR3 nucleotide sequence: TGTGCCAGCTGCAAAGGGCCCAGGGGAGGGGACACTGAAGCTTTCTTT.

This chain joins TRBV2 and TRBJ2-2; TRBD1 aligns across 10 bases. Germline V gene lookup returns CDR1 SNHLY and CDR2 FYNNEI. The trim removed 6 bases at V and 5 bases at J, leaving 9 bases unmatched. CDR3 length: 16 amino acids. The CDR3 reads CASREGDRGRTGELFF. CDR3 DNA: TGTGCCAGCAGGGAGGGGGACAGGGGACGAACCGGGGAGCTGTTTTTT.

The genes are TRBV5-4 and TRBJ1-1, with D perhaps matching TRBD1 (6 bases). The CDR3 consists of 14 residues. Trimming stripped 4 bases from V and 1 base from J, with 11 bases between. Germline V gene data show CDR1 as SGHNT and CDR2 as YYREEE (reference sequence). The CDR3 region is CASSPDRRNTEAFF. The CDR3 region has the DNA TGTGCCAGCAGCCCTGACAGGAGGAACACTGAAGCTTTCTTT.

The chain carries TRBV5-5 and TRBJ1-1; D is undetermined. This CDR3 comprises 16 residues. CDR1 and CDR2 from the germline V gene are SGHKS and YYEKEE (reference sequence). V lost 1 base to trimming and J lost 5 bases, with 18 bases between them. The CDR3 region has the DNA TGTGCCAGCAGCTTGCAATTCCGGCGGTCGGGGACTGAAGCTTTCTTT. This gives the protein CASSLQFRRSGTEAFF. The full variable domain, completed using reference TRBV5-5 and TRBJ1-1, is DAGVTQSPTHLIKTRGQQVTLRCSPISGHKSVSWYQQVLGQGPQFIFQYYEKEERGRGNFPDRFSARQFPNYSSELNVNALLLGDSALYLCASSLQFRRSGTEAFFGQGTRLTVV.